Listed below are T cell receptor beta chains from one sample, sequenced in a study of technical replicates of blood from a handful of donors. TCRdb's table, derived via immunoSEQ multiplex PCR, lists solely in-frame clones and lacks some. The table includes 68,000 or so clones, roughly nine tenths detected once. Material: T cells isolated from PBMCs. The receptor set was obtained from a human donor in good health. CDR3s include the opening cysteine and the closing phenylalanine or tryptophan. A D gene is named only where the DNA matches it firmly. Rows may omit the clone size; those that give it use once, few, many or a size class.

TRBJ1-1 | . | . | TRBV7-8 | CASSSVRQVSTEAFF | TGTGCCAGCAGCTCCGTACGACAGGTTTCCACTGAAGCTTTCTTT
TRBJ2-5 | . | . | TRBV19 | CASSIVVSRQETQYF | TGTGCCAGTAGTATAGTAGTATCTCGCCAAGAGACCCAGTACTTC
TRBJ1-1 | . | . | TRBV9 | CASSVDGTPNTEAFF | TGTGCCAGCAGCGTAGATGGGACACCGAACACTGAAGCTTTCTTT
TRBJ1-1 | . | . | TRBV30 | CAWIGAGGPEAFF | TGTGCCTGGATCGGAGCCGGAGGGCCTGAAGCTTTCTTT
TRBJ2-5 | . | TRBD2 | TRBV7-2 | CASSNTGLAGQETQYF | TGTGCCAGCAGCAATACCGGGTTAGCGGGCCAAGAGACCCAGTACTTC
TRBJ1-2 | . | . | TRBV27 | CASSSLQKMYGYTF | TGTGCCAGCAGTTCCCTACAGAAAATGTATGGCTACACCTTC
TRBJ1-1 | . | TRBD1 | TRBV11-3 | CASSLDWGQGWAFF | TGTGCCAGCAGCTTAGACTGGGGACAGGGATGGGCTTTCTTT
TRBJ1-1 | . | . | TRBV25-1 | CASSDLANTEAFF | TGTGCCAGCAGTGATCTGGCGAACACTGAAGCTTTCTTT
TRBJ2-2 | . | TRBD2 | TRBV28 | CASSFRKRETDTGELFF | TGTGCCAGCAGTTTCAGGAAGCGGGAGACAGACACCGGGGAGCTGTTTTTT
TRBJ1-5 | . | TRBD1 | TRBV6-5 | CASSTGTGLGQPQHF | TGTGCCAGCAGTACCGGGACAGGGCTCGGTCAGCCCCAGCATTTT
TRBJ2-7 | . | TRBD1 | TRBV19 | CASSDGTGRPYEQYF | TGTGCCAGTAGCGATGGGACAGGGAGGCCCTACGAGCAGTACTTC
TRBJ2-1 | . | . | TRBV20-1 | CSARGIEQFF | TGCAGTGCTAGGGGCATTGAGCAGTTCTTC
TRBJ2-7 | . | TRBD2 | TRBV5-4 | CASSLAGGWYEQYF | TGTGCCAGCAGCTTGGCGGGAGGATGGTACGAGCAGTACTTC
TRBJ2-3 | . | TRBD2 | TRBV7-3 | CASSQGLAGAQDTQYF | TGTGCCAGCAGCCAGGGACTAGCGGGAGCACAAGATACGCAGTATTTT
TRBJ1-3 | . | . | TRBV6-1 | CASSDNVIGIHSGNTIYF | TGTGCCAGCAGTGATAATGTTATCGGTATCCATTCTGGAAACACCATATATTTT
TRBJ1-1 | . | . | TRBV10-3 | CAISAGWNTEAFF | TGTGCCATCAGCGCGGGGTGGAACACTGAAGCTTTCTTT
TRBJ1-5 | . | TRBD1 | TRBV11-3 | CASSDGQGVPSNQPQHF | TGTGCCAGCAGCGACGGACAGGGGGTTCCTAGCAATCAGCCCCAGCATTTT
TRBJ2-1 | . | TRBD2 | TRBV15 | CATSRGEGGVYNEQFF | TGTGCCACCAGCAGAGGCGAGGGAGGGGTGTACAATGAGCAGTTCTTC
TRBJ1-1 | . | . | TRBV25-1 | CASSEYPGYTEAFF | TGTGCCAGCAGTGAATATCCCGGTTACACTGAAGCTTTCTTT
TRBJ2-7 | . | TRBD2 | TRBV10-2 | CASSRTSEYEQYF | TGCGCCAGCAGCAGGACTAGCGAATACGAGCAGTACTTC
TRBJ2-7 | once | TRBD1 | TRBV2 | CASNSGQSYEQYF | TGTGCCAGCAACTCGGGACAGTCCTACGAGCAGTACTTC
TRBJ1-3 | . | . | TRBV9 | CASSVGSSGNTIYF | TGTGCCAGCAGCGTTGGCAGCTCTGGAAACACCATATATTTT
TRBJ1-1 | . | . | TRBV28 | CASSLPQGRTEAFF | TGTGCCAGCAGTCTACCCCAGGGTAGGACTGAAGCTTTCTTT
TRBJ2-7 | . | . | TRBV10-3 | CAISSLLSYEQYF | TGTGCCATCAGTTCTCTTCTATCTTACGAGCAGTACTTC
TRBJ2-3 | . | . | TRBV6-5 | CASSYSGTSTDTQYF | TGTGCCAGCAGTTACTCCGGGACTAGCACAGATACGCAGTATTTT
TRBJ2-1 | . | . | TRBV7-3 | CASSLTPRYLFF | TGTGCCAGCAGCTTGACTCCCCGTTATTTGTTCTTC
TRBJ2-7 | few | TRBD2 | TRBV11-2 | CASSLDLAVPAYEQYF | TGTGCCAGCAGCTTAGATCTAGCGGTCCCTGCCTACGAGCAGTACTTC
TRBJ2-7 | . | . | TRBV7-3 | CASSFLGGSSYEQYF | TGTGCCAGCAGCTTTTTAGGTGGGAGCTCCTACGAGCAGTACTTC
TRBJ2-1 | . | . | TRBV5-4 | CASSVRSYNEQFF | TGTGCCAGCAGCGTACGGAGCTACAATGAGCAGTTCTTC
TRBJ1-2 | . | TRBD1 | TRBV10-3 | CAVRDRVSGGYTF | TGTGCCGTCCGGGACAGGGTTTCCGGTGGCTACACCTTC
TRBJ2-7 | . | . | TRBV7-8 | CASSWGVRDYEQYF | TGTGCCAGCAGCTGGGGGGTCAGGGATTACGAGCAGTACTTC
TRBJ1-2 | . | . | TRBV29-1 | CSVEQGNYGYTF | TGCAGCGTTGAACAGGGGAACTATGGCTACACCTTC
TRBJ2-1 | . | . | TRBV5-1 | CASSLSGAQVDEQFF | TGCGCCAGCAGCTTGAGTGGTGCGCAGGTAGATGAGCAGTTCTTC
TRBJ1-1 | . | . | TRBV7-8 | CASSSDSYTEAFF | TGTGCCAGCAGCTCGGACAGTTACACTGAAGCTTTCTTT
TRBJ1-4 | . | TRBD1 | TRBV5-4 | CASSLTGGPEKLFF | TGTGCCAGCAGCCTAACAGGGGGTCCTGAAAAACTGTTTTTT
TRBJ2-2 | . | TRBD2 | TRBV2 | CASSLAGEDTGELFF | TGTGCCAGCAGTTTAGCGGGAGAGGACACCGGGGAGCTGTTTTTT
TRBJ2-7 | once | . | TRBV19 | CASSRDIEGLYEQYF | TGTGCCAGTAGTAGGGACATCGAAGGTCTCTACGAGCAGTACTTC
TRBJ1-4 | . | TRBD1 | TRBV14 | CASSQEFVQGDCEKLFF | TGTGCCAGCAGCCAAGAGTTCGTACAGGGGGACTGTGAAAAACTGTTTTTT
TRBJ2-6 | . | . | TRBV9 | CASSTRGSGANVLTF | TGTGCCTCCTCAACCCGGGGCTCTGGGGCCAACGTCCTGACTTTC
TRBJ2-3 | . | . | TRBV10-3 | CAISENGRTDTQYF | TGTGCCATCAGTGAGAATGGGAGGACAGATACGCAGTATTTT
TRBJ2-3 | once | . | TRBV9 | CASSVGQGLGTDTQYF | TGTGCCAGCAGCGTAGGGCAGGGCCTGGGCACAGATACGCAGTATTTT